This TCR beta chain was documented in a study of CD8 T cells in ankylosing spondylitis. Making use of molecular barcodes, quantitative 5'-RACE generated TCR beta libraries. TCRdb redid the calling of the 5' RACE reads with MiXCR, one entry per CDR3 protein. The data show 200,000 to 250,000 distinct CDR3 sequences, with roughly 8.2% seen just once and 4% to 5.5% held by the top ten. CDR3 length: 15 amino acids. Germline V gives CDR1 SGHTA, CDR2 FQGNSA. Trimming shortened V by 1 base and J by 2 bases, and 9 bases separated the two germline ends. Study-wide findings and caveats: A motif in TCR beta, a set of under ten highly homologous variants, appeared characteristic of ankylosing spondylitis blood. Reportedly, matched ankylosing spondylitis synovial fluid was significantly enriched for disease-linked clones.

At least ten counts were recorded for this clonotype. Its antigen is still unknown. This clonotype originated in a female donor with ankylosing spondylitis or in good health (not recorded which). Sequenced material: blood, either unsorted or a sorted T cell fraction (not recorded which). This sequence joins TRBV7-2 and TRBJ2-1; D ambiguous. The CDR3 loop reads CASSLEGPTYNEQFF. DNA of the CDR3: TGTGCCAGCAGCTTAGAGGGCCCGACCTACAATGAGCAGTTCTTC. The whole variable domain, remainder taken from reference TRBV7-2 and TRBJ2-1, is GAGVSQSPSNKVTEKGKDVELRCDPISGHTALYWYRQSLGQGLEFLIYFQGNSAPDKSGLPSDRFSAERTGGSVSTLTIQRTQQEDSAVYLCASSLEGPTYNEQFFGPGTRLTVL.